The present T cell receptor (beta chain) was sequenced within a study of blood T cell repertoires in COVID-19. Study-level information: COVID-19 samples collected from the United States, Italy and Spain covered acute and convalescent phases. Sources were T cells, B-cell-depleted T cells, or PBMCs; the material itself was cDNA or gDNA.

The CDR3 has 15 amino acids. Between the trimmed V and J ends, which lost 6 bases and 3 bases, there was a span of 17 bases. Germline V gene sequence: CDR1 MNHEY, CDR2 SVGAGI. As originally analysed: Counts of nucleated cells, estimated from reference gene primer amplification, were obtained. Measured with immunoSEQ multiplex PCR; TCRdb has only the in-frame clones, and not every one. D and trimming come from the DNA, and the V and J calls and clone size come from that table. The data hold hundreds of thousands of clones, with more than 75% observed a single time. Sequencing input: peripheral blood. V usage is TRBV6-5 and J usage is TRBJ1-2; D not resolved. The sequence was collected from a woman aged 60-75 years who had recovered from COVID-19. CDR3 DNA sequence: TGTGCCAGCAGATCGGTGGGCACCCTACACTATGGCTACACCTTC. Translating it yields CASRSVGTLHYGYTF.